Below, 31 T cell receptor beta chains from the same sample are listed, as sequenced in a study of shared clonotypes between healthy human individuals. Assay: immunoSEQ multiplex PCR; the TCRdb copy retains only in-frame clones and omits some. Of about 490,000 clones detected, around 80% appear once; the ten largest clones hold 12%. The sample taken for sequencing was PBMCs. The receptor set was obtained from a woman aged 40 to 50 in good health. Some clones in this sample may be carry-over from other donors' samples.

The genes are TRBV5-1 and TRBJ2-5, with D perhaps TRBD2 (6 bases). The J call is in doubt because the DNA end fits TRBJ2-7 better. There are 14 residues in the CDR3. Germline V gene sequence: CDR1 SGHRS, CDR2 YFSETQ. Here the CDR3 reads CASSLVAATYEQYF. CDR3 nucleotides: TGCGCCAGCAGCTTGGTAGCGGCCACCTACGAGCAGTACTTC.

The chain employs TRBV4-3 and TRBJ2-7; D not certain. This CDR3 is 15 amino acids long. V gave up 0 bases and J gave up 3 bases, with 12 bases separating them. Germline CDR1 reads LGHNA; CDR2 reads YSLEER. The CDR3, as DNA: TGCGCCAGCAGCCAAGATTGGGTGGAAAACTACGAGCAGTACTTC. Amino acids: CASSQDWVENYEQYF.

This clone was picked up a small number of times. The chain carries TRBV27 and TRBJ1-5, with no clear D. Trimming cost V 6 bases and J 4 bases, with 19 bases left between them. Germline CDR1 MNHEY, CDR2 SMNVEV (reference sequence). CDR3 size: 16 residues. CDR3 sequence reads: CASSSLRGQENQPQHF. As DNA, the CDR3 is TGTGCCAGCAGCTCTTTAAGAGGGCAGGAAAATCAGCCCCAGCATTTT.

The chain combines TRBV6-1 with TRBJ2-2; 13 positions agree with TRBD2. J was trimmed by 5 bases and V by 4 bases; bases with no gene match: 10. CDR3 length equals 18 residues. Germline loops: CDR1 MNHNS, CDR2 SASEGT. DNA for the CDR3: TGTGCCAGCAGTGCCACTAGCGGGAGGGCCAAGGGGACCGGGGAGCTGTTTTTT. This encodes CASSATSGRAKGTGELFF.

The rearrangement uses TRBV25-1 and TRBJ2-3; a possible D gene is TRBD1 (6 bases). The V end was cut by 5 bases, the J end by 0 bases, with 12 bases between. The length of the CDR3 is 15 residues. CDR1 is MGHDK and CDR2 is SYGVNS in the germline V gene. The CDR3 DNA reads as TGTGCCAGCAGTCCACACAGGGATAGCACAGATACGCAGTATTTT. Translation: CASSPHRDSTDTQYF.

CDR3 sequence: CASSQVEGSYGYTF. The DNA of the CDR3 is TGTGCCAGCAGCCAAGTCGAGGGGTCGTATGGCTACACCTTC. This rearrangement joins TRBV14 to TRBJ1-2, with a possible D match to TRBD1 (5 bases). Trimming shortened V by 1 base and J by 5 bases, and 11 bases separated the two germline ends. The length of the CDR3 is 14 residues. From germline, CDR1 is SGHDN and CDR2 FVKESK.

In its sample, this clone was seen once. The chain's CDR3 is CASTLGGGLGTDTQYF. The CDR3 DNA sequence: TGTGCCAGCACCCTGGGGGGGGGTTTGGGCACAGATACGCAGTATTTT. The chain employs TRBV2 and TRBJ2-3, with 7 bases aligning to TRBD2. The V and J ends lost 7 bases and 1 base, in that order; junction bases with no gene match: 11. The CDR3 contains 16 residues. CDR1 is SNHLY and CDR2 is FYNNEI in the germline V gene.

The gene calls are TRBV11-2 and TRBJ2-5, with TRBD1 matching over 7 bases. The CDR3 has 16 residues. The J segment lost 5 bases and the V segment lost 6 bases, leaving 15 bases of the junction unmatched. CDR1 SGHAT and CDR2 FQNNGV come from the germline V gene. The CDR3 DNA is TGTGCCAGCAGAAAAAGGGTGGGGACAGAGAGGGAGACCCAGTACTTC. Residues: CASRKRVGTERETQYF.

This clone was seen a handful of times. The chain employs TRBV18 and TRBJ2-3; D is perhaps TRBD1 (6 bases). This CDR3 region has 15 residues. Deletions cut 2 bases from V and 5 bases from J, with 14 bases between. Germline CDR1 and CDR2: KGHSH and LQKENI. The CDR3 DNA sequence: TGTGCCAGCTCACCAGGGGGCAGGGAAGGAGATACGCAGTATTTT. The encoded protein is CASSPGGREGDTQYF.

The chain is built from TRBV10-2 and TRBJ1-2, with D tentatively TRBD1 (6 bases). CDR3 length: 14 residues. V shed 6 bases and J shed 1 base, with 12 bases lying between them. Germline CDR1 is WSHSY and CDR2 is SAAADI. The CDR3 bases are TGCGCCAGCAGGGACAGCGGGTTTAACTATGGCTACACCTTC. Protein product: CASRDSGFNYGYTF.

Concerning this clone itself: A much larger clone lies a single base off, so this may be a read error. The sample contains more than one DNA sequence encoding this CDR3. The genes are TRBV5-6 and TRBJ1-1; D unresolved. CDR3 length: 14 amino acids. The germline V gene encodes CDR1 SGHDT and CDR2 YYEEEE. CDR3 sequence: CASSLKNGRTEAFF. In nucleotides, the CDR3 is TGTGCCAGCAGCTTGAAAAACGGAAGGACTGAAGCCTTCTTT.

This chain uses TRBV6-1 with TRBJ2-1; no reliable D call. From germline, CDR1 is MNHNS and CDR2 SASEGT. The V gene lost 3 bases and the J gene lost 4 bases, with 19 bases spanning the gap. The CDR3 loop spans 17 amino acids. CDR3 DNA: TGTGCCAGCAGTGACTTTGTGGGTGGTGATAAGTACAATGAGCAGTTCTTC. Its protein product is CASSDFVGGDKYNEQFF.

V and J are TRBV7-6 and TRBJ2-7, with D tentatively TRBD2 (6 bases). The CDR3 is made up of 16 amino acids. CDR1 and CDR2 (germline): SGHVS, FNYEAQ. Trimming pared 0 bases from V and 6 bases from J, leaving 18 bases between. The CDR3 loop is CASSLAPSGPASEQYF. The CDR3 DNA follows: TGTGCCAGCAGCTTAGCGCCAAGCGGGCCAGCCTCCGAGCAGTACTTC.

This rearrangement joins TRBV6-1 to TRBJ2-5; perhaps TRBD2 as D (5 bases). Germline V gives CDR1 MNHNS, CDR2 SASEGT. Between the trimmed V and J ends, which lost 2 bases and 4 bases, there was a span of 14 bases. The CDR3 is made up of 15 amino acids. The CDR3 here is CASSEQPGRVETQYF. The CDR3 DNA sequence: TGTGCCAGCAGTGAACAGCCGGGAAGGGTAGAGACCCAGTACTTC.

Worth noting for this clone: Other DNA sequences of this sample code for an identical CDR3. This chain uses TRBV9 with TRBJ2-2; 9 bases line up with TRBD2. This CDR3 comprises 16 residues. V shed 2 bases and J 3 bases; nucleotides not matched to a gene: 5. Looked up from germline, CDR1 is SGDLS and CDR2 is YYNGEE. The CDR3 DNA sequence: TGTGCCAGCAGCGTCCTGGCGGGAGGGGACACCGGGGAGCTGTTTTTT. This codes for CASSVLAGGDTGELFF.

This chain joins TRBV28 and TRBJ2-3; TRBD2 matches at 10 bases. Germline CDR1 and CDR2: MDHEN and SYDVKM. The CDR3 loop spans 15 amino acids. With V trimmed by 4 bases and J by 7 bases, 8 bases remained unmatched. Written as DNA, the CDR3 is TGTGCCAGCAGTTCACCTAGCGGGAGTAGTTATACGCAGTATTTT. Translating gives CASSSPSGSSYTQYF. Based on the CDR3 plus reference TRBV28 and TRBJ2-3, the full variable domain is DVKVTQSSRYLVKRTGEKVFLECVQDMDHENMFWYRQDPGLGLRLIYFSYDVKMKEKGDIPEGYSVSREKKERFSLILESASTNQTSMYLCASSSPSGSSYTQYFGPGTRLTVL.

The rearrangement uses TRBV2 and TRBJ2-7; D unclear. V lost 1 base, J lost 5 bases, and 12 bases lay in between. The germline V gene has CDR1 SNHLY and CDR2 FYNNEI. CDR3 length: 14 residues. The chain's CDR3 is CASSEVRTYNEQYF. In DNA form, the CDR3 reads TGTGCCAGCAGTGAAGTTAGAACATACAACGAGCAGTACTTC.

The chain joins TRBV9 to TRBJ2-2, with a possible D match to TRBD2 (5 bases). The CDR3 is 14 amino acids. V gave up 1 base and J gave up 8 bases, with 12 bases separating them. Germline assignment: CDR1 SGDLS and CDR2 YYNGEE. CDR3 protein: CASSVTGMVGELFF. CDR3 coding DNA: TGTGCCAGCAGCGTAACCGGGATGGTAGGGGAGCTGTTTTTT.

J is TRBJ2-1 and V is TRBV7-9; 11 positions agree with TRBD2. Germline V gives CDR1 SEHNR, CDR2 FQNEAQ (reference sequence). The CDR3 consists of 17 residues. V was clipped by 5 bases and J by 3 bases; unmatched bases: 9. CDR3 sequence (DNA): TGTGCCAGCAGCCCTGGGACTAGCGGATTACTCTACAATGAGCAGTTCTTC. This sequence encodes CASSPGTSGLLYNEQFF.

The chain carries TRBV30 and TRBJ2-3; TRBD2 matches 8 bases. The junction had 0 bases not matched to a gene; V was cut back by 0 bases and J by 4 bases. The CDR3 is made up of 13 amino acids. Germline CDR1 is GTSNPN and CDR2 is SVGIG (reference sequence). The CDR3 nucleotides read TGTGCCTGGAGTGTAGCGGGAGCAGATACGCAGTATTTT. This codes for CAWSVAGADTQYF.

Regarding this clone: Other nucleotide sequences in the sample specify the same CDR3. V usage is TRBV20-1 and J usage is TRBJ2-3; D remains unclear. Germline V lookup: CDR1 DFQATT, CDR2 SNEGSKA (reference sequence). Trimming shortened V by 3 bases and J by 1 base, and 2 bases separated the two germline ends. This CDR3 comprises 11 residues. The DNA of the CDR3 is TGCAGTGCTAGCGGCACAGATACGCAGTATTTT. Protein: CSASGTDTQYF.

The J gene is TRBJ2-7, the V gene TRBV30; no definite D call. The V gene lost 4 bases and the J gene lost 5 bases, with 15 bases spanning the gap. This CDR3 is built from 13 residues. The germline CDR1 and CDR2 sequences are GTSNPN and SVGIG (reference sequence). CDR3 DNA: TGTGCCTGGATGGCAGCAGACCCTCACGAGCAGTACTTC. This encodes CAWMAADPHEQYF.

On this clone itself: The germline gene is not matched at one end of the junction; a read error may be the cause. The chain recombines TRBV20-1 with TRBJ2-3; D possibly corresponds to TRBD1 (5 bases). This CDR3 is built from 9 residues. Per the germline V gene, CDR1 is DFQATT and CDR2 is SNEGSKA (reference sequence). This CDR3 reads CSAQLEGVF. CDR3 coding DNA: TGCAGTGCACAGCTTGAAGGGGTTTTT.

The CDR3 region is CASRKGDYGYTF. In nucleotides, the CDR3 is TGTGCCAGCAGAAAAGGGGACTATGGCTACACCTTC. V gene TRBV6-5 combines with J gene TRBJ1-2, with D perhaps matching TRBD1 (5 bases). The CDR3 has 12 amino acids. Trimming removed 6 bases at V and 3 bases at J, with 8 bases between. Germline V gene data show CDR1 as MNHEY and CDR2 as SVGAGI.

This sequence joins TRBV5-1 and TRBJ2-7, with D possibly TRBD1 on 5 matching bases. V lost 5 bases and J lost 7, with 13 bases in between. Germline CDR1 and CDR2: SGHRS and YFSETQ. The CDR3 is made up of 12 amino acids. The chain's CDR3 is CASRPDQGEQYF. As DNA, the CDR3 is TGCGCCAGCAGACCGGACCAGGGTGAGCAGTACTTC.

This clone was observed at least ten times. The gene calls are TRBV11-2 and TRBJ1-2; D not certain. V gave up 1 base and J gave up 4 bases, with 13 bases separating them. Germline CDR1 and CDR2: SGHAT and FQNNGV. The CDR3 extends over 15 amino acids. CDR3 nucleotide sequence: TGTGCCAGCAGCTTAGTTGGTTCACTAAGCTATGGCTACACCTTC. This encodes CASSLVGSLSYGYTF.

The chain combines TRBV5-1 with TRBJ2-7; 7 positions match TRBD2. The CDR3 loop spans 14 amino acids. V gave up 2 bases and J gave up 2 bases; unmatched junction bases: 4. Germline V CDR1 and CDR2: SGHRS, YFSETQ. DNA of the CDR3: TGCGCCAGCAGCTTTGAAGCGGGACCCTACGAGCAGTACTTC. This gives the protein CASSFEAGPYEQYF.

The V gene is TRBV5-1, the J gene TRBJ1-2; D is undetermined. The germline V and J ends were trimmed by 4 bases and 4 bases, with 11 bases remaining between them. Germline V CDR1 and CDR2: SGHRS, YFSETQ. This CDR3 comprises 13 residues. Here the CDR3 DNA reads TGCGCCAGCAGCGCCGACGTAACCTATGGCTACACCTTC. Amino acid sequence: CASSADVTYGYTF. Combining the CDR3 with reference TRBV5-1 and TRBJ1-2 gives the whole variable domain KAGVTQTPRYLIKTRGQQVTLSCSPISGHRSVSWYQQTPGQGLQFLFEYFSETQRNKGNFPGRFSGRQFSNSRSEMNVSTLELGDSALYLCASSADVTYGYTFGSGTRLTVV.

A remark on this clone: A read error may explain this, as a much larger clone is one base away. The rearrangement joins TRBV7-2 to TRBJ1-5, with D perhaps matching TRBD1 (5 bases). Germline CDR1 SGHTA, CDR2 FQGNSA. Trimming left V 1 base short and J 4 bases short, with 8 bases between. This CDR3 has 14 amino acids. The CDR3 sequence is CASSLGTWNQPQHF. The DNA for the CDR3 is TGTGCCAGCAGCTTAGGGACATGGAATCAGCCCCAGCATTTT.

V and J are TRBV20-1 and TRBJ2-7; no clear D gene. Trimming left V 0 bases short and J 5 bases short, with 5 bases between. CDR3 length: 11 amino acids. In germline, CDR1 is DFQATT, CDR2 SNEGSKA (reference sequence). Written as DNA, the CDR3 is TGCAGTGCTAGAGATTGGGACGAGCAGTACTTC. Amino acids: CSARDWDEQYF.

The chain recombines TRBV6-6 with TRBJ1-4; D gene ambiguous. Germline V gives CDR1 MNHNY, CDR2 SVGAGI (reference sequence). There are 16 residues in the CDR3. The V end was cut by 2 bases, the J end by 0 bases, with 10 bases between. The CDR3 DNA is TGTGCCAGCAGTTACCTCGCCGGAGCAACTAATGAAAAACTGTTTTTT. This translates into CASSYLAGATNEKLFF.